This entry features one T cell receptor (beta chain) sequence. Its matching antigen is unknown. Researchers divided each subset's genomic DNA evenly across several immunoSEQ plates. The repertoire was sequenced with immunoSEQ multiplex PCR; TCRdb's copy has only in-frame clones and lacks some. This table holds about 1 million clones, about 77% found once. Trimming left V 5 bases short and J 7 bases short, with 17 bases between. Germline values: CDR1 MNHEY, CDR2 SMNVEV (reference sequence). The CDR3 is 14 residues long. These data come from a study of shared clonotypes between healthy human individuals. Whole-study findings and limits: Non-shared clonotypes had lower generation probabilities than clonotypes shared by all four sorted-subset donors. Across a handful of donors, naive CD4 shared roughly 5.1%, naive CD8 more than 3%, memory CD4 about 2.4%, memory CD8 roughly 0.37%.

This clonotype was sampled from a man younger than 30 in good health. The chain combines TRBV27 with TRBJ1-2, with a possible D match to TRBD1 (6 bases). Sequencing used memory CD4+ T cells sorted from blood. This sample's subset: CD45RA-negative fraction. The CDR3 coding sequence is TGTGCCAGCAGTCCGACAGGCCAGTCGGGTGGCTACACCTTC. Residues: CASSPTGQSGGYTF.